This T cell receptor (beta chain) was profiled in a study of blood T cells in healthy people across ages. Germline CDR1 is DFQATT and CDR2 is SNEGSKA (reference sequence). CDR3 length: 15 residues. A second PCR of 7 to 11 cycles used a sample-barcoded 5' primer and a J-beta primer mix. Sequencing yielded, for each sample, at least 2.5 million paired-end reads carrying CDR3. TCRdb called the 5' RACE reads again in MiXCR, with one record for every CDR3 protein. The data hold about 640,000 distinct CDR3 sequences, with around 54% observed a single time. In the case of this clonotype: The junction shows a germline mismatch at one end, possibly a read error.

This rearrangement joins TRBV20-1 to TRBJ2-1; TRBD2 matches at 8 bases. The tail of the sequence fits TRBJ2-7 better, so the J call may be wrong. The sample was blood. This receptor was obtained from a man aged 55 to 69 in good health. The CDR3 DNA sequence: TGCGGTGCTACTGGCTCCAGCGGGGGAGGATACGAGCAGTACTTC. This gives the protein CGATGSSGGGYEQYF.